This is a list of T cell receptor beta chains from one sample in a study of blood T cell repertoires in COVID-19. The protocol was immunoSEQ multiplex PCR, while the TCRdb copy is restricted to in-frame clones and leaves out a portion. The table has hundreds of thousands of clones, about 88% seen once. What was sequenced was PBMCs or T cells enriched from blood (not recorded which). Every receptor here comes from a woman in her fifties or sixties in a cohort exposed to, infected with or recovered from COVID-19 (not recorded which). Each CDR3 is given with its conserved first and last residue. A D gene is named only where the DNA matches it firmly. For some rows the clone size is stated as once, few or many, or as a class when expanded; others skip it.

D gene,clone size,V gene,J gene,CDR3 DNA,CDR3 protein
-,-,TRBV12-5,TRBJ2-1,TGTGCTAGTGGCCAAAGCGGCAGCTCCTACAATGAGCAGTTCTTC,CASGQSGSSYNEQFF
-,-,TRBV5-1,TRBJ1-5,TGCGCCAGCAGCTTTAGTGGGGGGGCCAATCAGCCCCAGCATTTT,CASSFSGGANQPQHF
-,-,TRBV12-3/TRBV12-4,TRBJ1-5,TGTGCCAGCAGTTCCCAAAGGGGCCAGCCCCAGCATTTT,CASSSQRGQPQHF
-,-,TRBV28,TRBJ2-4,TGTGCCAGCAGTATTATACAGGGAAACATTCAGTACTTC,CASSIIQGNIQYF
TRBD2,-,TRBV4-2,TRBJ2-7,TGTGCCAGCAGCCAAGGGACTAGCGGACCCTACGAGCAGTACTTC,CASSQGTSGPYEQYF
TRBD1,many,TRBV24-1,TRBJ1-2,TGTGCCACCAGTGCCAGACAGGGTAGCTATGGCTACACCTTC,CATSARQGSYGYTF
TRBD1,-,TRBV6-5,TRBJ1-2,TGTGCCAGCAGGCGCGTCATAGGACAGGGATATGGCTACACCTTC,CASRRVIGQGYGYTF
-,-,TRBV29-1,TRBJ1-1,TGCAGCGTGGAAAGGGGAGGTCCTTTGAACACTGAAGCTTTCTTT,CSVERGGPLNTEAFF
-,few,TRBV7-3,TRBJ1-6,TGTGCCAGCAGCTTAACGGGGAGTGAGCGGTCACCCCTCCACTTT,CASSLTGSERSPLHF
-,-,TRBV9,TRBJ2-5,TGTGCCAGCAGCGTCGAAGAGACCCAGTACTTC,CASSVEETQYF
TRBD1,once,TRBV5-1,TRBJ2-2,TGCGCCAGCAGCTTGGGGCAGGGGGCGAACACCGGGGAGCTGTTTTTT,CASSLGQGANTGELFF
TRBD1,-,TRBV23-1,TRBJ2-1,TGCGCCAGCAGTCAATCGGCTAGGGGGCCTGCGTCGGGTGGAGCCGATGAGCAGTTCTTC,CASSQSARGPASGGADEQFF
-,-,TRBV21-1,TRBJ2-7,TGTGCCAGCAGCAAATTACAGCTAGCGGGAGCTAACGAGCAGTACTTC,CASSKLQLAGANEQYF
-,-,TRBV7-8,TRBJ1-6,TGTGCCAGCAGCCCTGGGGACTCCGAAAATTCACCCCTCCACTTT,CASSPGDSENSPLHF
-,-,TRBV28,TRBJ1-3,TGTGCCAGCAGTTTTAGAGGGGGAGACACCATATATTTT,CASSFRGGDTIYF
-,-,TRBV28,TRBJ2-7,TGTGCCAGCAGTCTCGCGGGGGCCGGCGGGTACGAGCAGTACTTC,CASSLAGAGGYEQYF
TRBD2,-,TRBV18,TRBJ2-7,TGTGCCAGCTCACCACCGAGCGGGAGCTCCTACGAGCAGTACTTC,CASSPPSGSSYEQYF
TRBD2,-,TRBV5-1,TRBJ2-3,TGCGCCAGCAGCGCGACCCAAGCGGGAGGGGACCAGTATTTT,CASSATQAGGDQYF
TRBD1,-,TRBV7-9,TRBJ1-1,TGTGCCAGCAGCTCACCGGGACAGGGAAAGAACACTGAAGCTTTCTTT,CASSSPGQGKNTEAFF
TRBD2,-,TRBV27,TRBJ2-7,TGTGCCAGCAGTCCATCAAGCGGGGTTATTTACGAGCAGTACTTC,CASSPSSGVIYEQYF
TRBD2,-,TRBV5-1,TRBJ2-7,TGCGCCAGCACCGTGACTAGCGGGAGTTATATCCGGTCCTACGAGCAGTACTTC,CASTVTSGSYIRSYEQYF
TRBD1,-,TRBV29-1,TRBJ2-1,TGCAGCGTTAACGGACAGGGGAGGCGGGTATTCTTC,CSVNGQGRRVFF
-,-,TRBV18,TRBJ2-1,TGTGCCAGCTCACCCAGGTCGCTTCGGAGGCTAGATGAGCAGTTCTTC,CASSPRSLRRLDEQFF
-,-,TRBV19,TRBJ2-7,TGTGCCAGTAGTATAGGATCGGGCGAGCAGTACTTC,CASSIGSGEQYF
TRBD2,-,TRBV6-6,TRBJ2-7,TGTGCCAGCAGCCCTCCCCGACTAGCGGGAGGGTACGAGCAGTACTTC,CASSPPRLAGGYEQYF
TRBD1,-,TRBV5-4,TRBJ1-4,TGTGCCAGCAGCCGGAGTGGCGGCAGGGGGCGGGAAAAACTGTTTTTT,CASSRSGGRGREKLFF
TRBD2,-,TRBV7-2,TRBJ2-3,TGTGCCAGCAGCTTACGTGTGGTAGCGGGAGATACGCAGTATTTT,CASSLRVVAGDTQYF
-,-,TRBV19,TRBJ1-5,TGTGCCAGTGGGTGGAGAAACAATCAGCCCCAGCATTTT,CASGWRNNQPQHF
-,once,TRBV5-1,TRBJ2-1,TGCGCCAGCAGCTTCCGGCTAGCCACGAATGAGCAGTTCTTC,CASSFRLATNEQFF
-,-,TRBV7-8,TRBJ2-5,TGTGCCAGCAGCCGAGGGGAGACTAGAAAGGAGACCCAGTACTTC,CASSRGETRKETQYF
TRBD1,-,TRBV24-1,TRBJ2-2,TGTGCCACCGGGACAGGAGTAAGGAACACCGGGGAGCTGTTTTTT,CATGTGVRNTGELFF
TRBD2,-,TRBV9,TRBJ2-7,TGTGCCAGCAGCCCCCTAGCCGGGACTACCTACGAGCAGTACTTC,CASSPLAGTTYEQYF
-,-,TRBV2,TRBJ1-3,TGTGCCAGCAGGGGACAAATCTCTGGAAACACCATATATTTT,CASRGQISGNTIYF
TRBD1,-,TRBV12-3/TRBV12-4,TRBJ2-1,TGTGCCAGCAGTCTGGGACAGCTCAATGAGCAGTTCTTC,CASSLGQLNEQFF
-,once,TRBV19,TRBJ2-3,TGTGCCAGTAGTATAGACGACTACACAGATACGCAGTATTTT,CASSIDDYTDTQYF
-,-,TRBV6-1,TRBJ1-5,TGTGCCAGCAGTGCTTCGACGGGGGGGGGCAATCAGCCCCAGCATTTT,CASSASTGGGNQPQHF
TRBD2,few,TRBV7-8,TRBJ2-4,TGTGCCAGCAGCTCCCGGGACGGGCGGGGGGCCAAAAACATTCAGTACTTC,CASSSRDGRGAKNIQYF
-,-,TRBV15,TRBJ1-4,TGTGCCACCAGCAGACTTATCAGGGAAACTAATGAAAAACTGTTTTTT,CATSRLIRETNEKLFF
-,-,TRBV28,TRBJ1-3,TGTGCCAGCAGTTTAGTCGGGGGGGATGGAAACACCATATATTTT,CASSLVGGDGNTIYF
TRBD1,-,TRBV6-5,TRBJ1-1,TGTGCCACGAGACAGGGGTGGAAAATGAACACTGAAGCTTTCTTT,CATRQGWKMNTEAFF
-,-,TRBV5-1,TRBJ2-2,TGCGCCAGCAGCGCGCCTAGTACCCCCGGGGAGCTGTTTTTT,CASSAPSTPGELFF
TRBD2,-,TRBV7-3,TRBJ2-1,TGTGCCAGCAGCCCCGGGACTAGCGGGACCTATGAGCAGTTCTTC,CASSPGTSGTYEQFF
TRBD2,-,TRBV2,TRBJ2-1,TGTGCCAGCAGCGGGACTAGCGGGAGGAATGAGCAGTTCTTC,CASSGTSGRNEQFF
-,-,TRBV5-1,TRBJ1-3,TGCGCCAGCAGCTTGGATGGGAGGGCAAGCTCTGGAAACACCATATATTTT,CASSLDGRASSGNTIYF
TRBD2,once,TRBV14,TRBJ2-5,TGTGCCAGCAGCCAAGTCGTGCGGGAGTCCAGGGAGACCCAGTACTTC,CASSQVVRESRETQYF
TRBD2,-,TRBV2,TRBJ2-1,TGTGCCAGCAGGGTAACGGGAGGGGATGAGCAGTTCTTC,CASRVTGGDEQFF
TRBD2,-,TRBV7-8,TRBJ2-1,TGTGCCAGCAGCCAGAGCGGGGTCTACAATGAGCAGTTCTTC,CASSQSGVYNEQFF
-,-,TRBV7-3,TRBJ2-3,TGTGCCAGCAGCTTAAACGTGGGACTCACAGATACGCAGTATTTT,CASSLNVGLTDTQYF
TRBD2,-,TRBV19,TRBJ2-3,TGTGCCAGTAGTATGGGACTAGCGGACGGTGATACGCAGTATTTT,CASSMGLADGDTQYF
-,-,TRBV5-8,TRBJ2-2,TGTGCCAGCAGCTTGCAGGACAGACTCACCGGGGAGCTGTTTTTT,CASSLQDRLTGELFF
-,-,TRBV1,TRBJ2-3,TGCACCAGCAGCACCCATACTGAGCGGCAGACGAGCACAGATACGCAGTATTTT,CTSSTHTERQTSTDTQYF
-,once,TRBV28,TRBJ1-4,TGTGCCAGCAGTTCGGGGGGAGGGAATGAAAAACTGTTTTTT,CASSSGGGNEKLFF
-,once,TRBV30,TRBJ2-3,TGTGCCTGGACGAAGCGGAGCACAGATACGCAGTATTTT,CAWTKRSTDTQYF
TRBD1,-,TRBV19,TRBJ1-5,TGTGCCAGTCGACGGACAGGGGACAATCAGCCCCAGCATTTT,CASRRTGDNQPQHF
-,-,TRBV4-3,TRBJ2-7,TGCGCCAGCAGCCAAGAGAGAACCTACGAGCAGTACTTC,CASSQERTYEQYF
-,-,TRBV7-8,TRBJ1-2,TGTGCCAGCAGCTTAGCCGCGTACGGCTATGGCTACACCTTC,CASSLAAYGYGYTF
-,-,TRBV5-3,TRBJ2-7,TGTGCCAGAAGCTTGCAATCGGCGGCCTACGAGCAGTACTTC,CARSLQSAAYEQYF